This T cell receptor beta chain stems from a study of cytotoxic CD8 clonotypes in ibrutinib-treated CLL. Repertoires were generated with immunoSEQ multiplex PCR, while TCRdb's copy carries only in-frame clones and drops some. The sample yields about 120,000 clones, approximately 83% seen once. CDR1 is SEHNR and CDR2 is FQNEAQ in the germline V gene (reference sequence). The CDR3 length is 14 residues. The ends were cut back, 5 bases at V and 1 base at J, with 11 bases in the middle. This TCR was sampled from a human donor with chronic lymphocytic leukemia. The input for sequencing was PBMCs, taken after 24 months of ibrutinib treatment. The chain recombines TRBV7-9 with TRBJ2-5; a possible D gene is TRBD2 (6 bases). The CDR3 sequence is CASSGRDFQETQYF. CDR3 nucleotide sequence: TGTGCCAGCAGCGGGCGGGACTTCCAAGAGACCCAGTACTTC.